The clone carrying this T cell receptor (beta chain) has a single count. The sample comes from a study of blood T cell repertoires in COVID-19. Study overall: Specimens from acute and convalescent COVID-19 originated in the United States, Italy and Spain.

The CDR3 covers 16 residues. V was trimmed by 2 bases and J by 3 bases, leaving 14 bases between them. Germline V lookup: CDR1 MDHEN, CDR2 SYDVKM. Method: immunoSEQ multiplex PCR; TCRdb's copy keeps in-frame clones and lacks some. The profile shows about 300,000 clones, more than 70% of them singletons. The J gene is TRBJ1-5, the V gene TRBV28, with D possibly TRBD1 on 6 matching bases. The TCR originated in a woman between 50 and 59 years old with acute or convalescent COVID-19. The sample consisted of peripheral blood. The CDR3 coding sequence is TGTGCCAGCAGTTTACGGCAACAGGGTTCCAATCAGCCCCAGCATTTT. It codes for CASSLRQQGSNQPQHF.